This passage covers 14 T cell receptor beta chains from one sample sequenced in a study of tumor and adjacent non-tumor tissue in lung cancer. The library came from three nested PCR rounds adapted from ARM-PCR protocols. TCRdb called the multiplex PCR reads again in MiXCR, with one record for every CDR3 protein. The sample lists over 100,000 distinct CDR3 sequences; 60% to 80% were seen once. The template was RNA from unsorted bulk tissue. The sequenced sample consisted of lung tumor tissue. These receptors were obtained from a woman aged 55-69 years with non-small cell lung cancer.

A remark on this clonotype: A clone one base away is much larger, so this may be a read error. The chain carries TRBV6-6 and TRBJ1-2, with 7 bases lining up with TRBD1. Per germline, CDR1 MNHNY and CDR2 SVGAGI (reference sequence). The CDR3 has 13 amino acids. As DNA, the CDR3 is TGTGCCAGCAGTTCTCAGGGGGGGAATGGCTACATCTTC. It is translated as CASSSQGGNGYIF.

Note on this clonotype: A single base separates this from a much larger clone, so it may be a read error. No conserved phenylalanine or tryptophan ends this CDR3, so it is likely a read error. This chain links TRBV6-2 or TRBV6-3 with TRBJ2-2; 15 bases line up with TRBD2. Germline trimming cut 6 bases from V and 1 base from J; bases unmatched to any gene: 3. The CDR3 covers 17 residues. Germline V CDR1 and CDR2: MNHEY, SVGEGT. The CDR3 nucleotides read TGTGCCAGCAGACGGACTAGCGGGGGGGAGAACACCGGGGAGCTGTTTTAT. It encodes CASRRTSGGENTGELFY.

With respect to this clonotype: This may come from a read error, since a much larger clone is one base off. CDR3 loop: CASCFGGVTQYF. For the CDR3, the DNA is TGTGCCAGCTGCTTCGGTGGGGTTACGCAGTATTTT. The chain recombines TRBV5-4 with TRBJ2-3; no clear D. Looked up from germline, CDR1 is SGHNT and CDR2 is YYREEE (reference sequence). This CDR3 has 12 amino acids.

The table lists this clonotype with a few counts. The V gene is TRBV5-6, the J gene TRBJ2-2, with no clear D. Germline loops: CDR1 SGHDT, CDR2 YYEEEE. The length of the CDR3 is 15 residues. Trimming stripped 0 bases from V and 5 bases from J, with 11 bases between. The CDR3, as DNA: TGTGCCAGCAGCTTGGTCGGAATCCCGACCGGGGAGCTGTTTTTT. Its protein is CASSLVGIPTGELFF.

With respect to this clonotype: The conserved phenylalanine or tryptophan is not found at the CDR3 terminus, so this likely reflects a read error. Because the CDR3's place on the DNA is in doubt, the DNA is left out and the CDR3 is given as listed by TCRdb. The chain is built from TRBV11-3 and TRBJ2-7; the DNA was not compared with TRBD2, the D call given in the table. Germline CDR1 reads SGHNT; CDR2 reads YENEEA. The CDR3 extends over 13 residues, inclusive of both ends. CDR3 sequence reads: CASSPRLALEQYS.

This chain joins TRBV11-2 and TRBJ2-7; 10 bases align to TRBD2. Trimming cost V 4 bases and J 5 bases; bases outside gene matches: 8. Germline CDR1 SGHAT, CDR2 FQNNGV. The CDR3 consists of 15 residues. CDR3 nucleotides: TGTGCCAGCAGCTACGGGACTAGCGTGAGAAACGAGCAGTACTTC. This gives the protein CASSYGTSVRNEQYF.

Worth noting for this clonotype: This may stem from a read error, because a much larger clone lies one nucleotide away. The chain has TRBV20-1 and TRBJ2-7, with a possible D match to TRBD2 (6 bases). The CDR3 spans 14 residues. The V gene's germline CDR1 is DFQATT and CDR2 SNEGSKA (reference sequence). The CDR3 DNA reads TGCGGTGCTCTCCCGACTAGGGGCTCCTACGAGCAGTACTTC. Its protein product is CGALPTRGSYEQYF.

The chain is built from TRBV11-2 and TRBJ1-5, with a weak D call TRBD1 (6 bases). Germline CDR1 reads SGHAT; CDR2 reads FQNNGV. This CDR3 region has 13 residues. The CDR3 nucleotides read TGTGCAAGCTCCCGGGACATGGTTCACCCCCAGCATTTT. It is translated as CASSRDMVHPQHF.

Concerning this clonotype itself: A read error may account for a junction end that differs from germline. The chain joins TRBV29-1 to TRBJ1-1, with D uncertain. Per the germline V gene, CDR1 is SQVTM and CDR2 is ANQGSEA. CDR3 length: 10 amino acids. The CDR3 DNA sequence: TGTAGCATTGTAATCACTGAAGCTTTCTTT. This translates into CSIVITEAFF.

Worth noting for this clonotype: A junction boundary mismatches the germline segment, possibly from a read error. The chain links TRBV10-3 to TRBJ1-1; 10 bases map to TRBD1. The CDR3 length is 15 residues. The germline V gene has CDR1 ENHRY and CDR2 SYGVKD. CDR3 residues: CVISAEDRGNAEAFF. The CDR3 DNA reads TGTGTCATCAGTGCCGAGGACAGGGGGAACGCTGAAGCTTTCTTT.

Remarks on this clonotype: This CDR3 fails to terminate in the conserved phenylalanine or tryptophan, so it likely reflects a read error. V usage is TRBV11-3 and J usage is TRBJ2-7; no clear D. CDR1 SGHNT and CDR2 YENEEA come from the germline V gene. The CDR3 totals 14 residues. CDR3: CTSSLDTVTYEQYL. CDR3 bases: TGTACCAGCAGCTTAGATACAGTAACCTACGAGCAGTACTTA.

On this clonotype itself: A clone one base away is much larger, so this may be a read error. The chain combines TRBV11-2 with TRBJ2-7, with 8 positions matching TRBD2. CDR3 length: 14 amino acids. Germline V gives CDR1 SGHAT, CDR2 FQNNGV. DNA for the CDR3: TGTGACAGCAGCTTACTAGCGGACTCCTACGAGCAGTACTTC. The encoded protein is CDSSLLADSYEQYF.

Of note for this clonotype: The missing conserved phenylalanine or tryptophan at the end of this CDR3 makes a read error likely. The J gene is TRBJ1-6, the V gene TRBV4-3; 10 bases are a match to TRBD1. CDR1 is LGHNA and CDR2 is YSLEER in the germline V gene. The CDR3 length is 15 residues. CDR3 coding DNA: TGCGCCAGCTGCCCCGGGGACAGGGGAAATTCACTCCTCCACTAT. Translated: CASCPGDRGNSLLHY.

This chain connects TRBV11-2 to TRBJ2-3; D gene unclear. The CDR3 is made up of 13 amino acids. V lost 0 bases to trimming and J lost 4 bases, with 5 bases between them. Germline V lookup: CDR1 SGHAT, CDR2 FQNNGV. The CDR3 DNA reads TGTGCCAGCAGCTTAGATCCCGCAGATACGCAGTATTTT. Residues: CASSLDPADTQYF.